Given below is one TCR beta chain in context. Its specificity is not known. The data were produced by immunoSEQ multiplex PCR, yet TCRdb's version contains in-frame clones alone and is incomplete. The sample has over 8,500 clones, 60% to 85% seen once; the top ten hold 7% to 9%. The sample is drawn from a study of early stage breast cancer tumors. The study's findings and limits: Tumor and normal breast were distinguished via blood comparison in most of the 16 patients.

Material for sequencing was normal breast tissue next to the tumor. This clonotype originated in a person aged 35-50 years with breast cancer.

The CDR3, as DNA: TGCGCCAGCAGCTTACCCGACATCGCGAACACTGAAGCTTTCTTT. It is translated as CASSLPDIANTEAFF. The rearrangement joins TRBV5-1 to TRBJ1-1; D unclear. The CDR3 length is 15 residues. From germline, CDR1 is SGHRS and CDR2 YFSETQ. The V gene lost 2 bases and the J gene lost 1 base, with 12 bases spanning the gap.